Sequencing of this TCR beta chain was carried out in a study of T-cell reconstitution after alpha-beta-depleted transplantation in children. There are a few counts of this clonotype. Unique molecular identifiers were incorporated into the prepared TCRbeta library. MiXCR was run by TCRdb on the PCR reads, yielding one entry per CDR3 protein. Of almost 500,000 distinct CDR3 sequences in the sample, about 12% were seen once. The CDR3 loop spans 16 amino acids. The junction had 9 bases not matched to a gene; V was cut back by 5 bases and J by 6 bases. Germline assignment: CDR1 SEHNR and CDR2 FQNEAQ (reference sequence).

Sequences were derived from PBMCs from the stem cell graft donor, sampled from the stem cell graft. The rearrangement links TRBV7-9 to TRBJ2-3; 12 positions agree with TRBD2. The receptor was derived from a human donor who donated a stem cell graft to a child with combined immunodeficiency. The CDR3 loop reads CASSALAGGLGDTQYF. The CDR3 DNA reads as TGTGCCAGCAGCGCACTAGCGGGGGGTCTCGGGGATACGCAGTATTTT.